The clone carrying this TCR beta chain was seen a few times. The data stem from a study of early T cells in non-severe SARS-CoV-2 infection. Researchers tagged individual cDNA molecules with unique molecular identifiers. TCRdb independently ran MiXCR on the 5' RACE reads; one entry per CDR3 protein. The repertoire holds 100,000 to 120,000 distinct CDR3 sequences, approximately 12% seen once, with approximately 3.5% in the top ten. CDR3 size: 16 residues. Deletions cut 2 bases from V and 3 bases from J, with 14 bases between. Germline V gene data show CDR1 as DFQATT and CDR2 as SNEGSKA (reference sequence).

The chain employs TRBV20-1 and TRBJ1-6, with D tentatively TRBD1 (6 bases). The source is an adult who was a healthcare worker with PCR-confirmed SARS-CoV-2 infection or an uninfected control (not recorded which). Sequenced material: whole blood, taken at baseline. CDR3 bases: TGCAGTGCTAGACCGGCGACAGGCAGCTATAATTCACCCCTCCACTTT. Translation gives CSARPATGSYNSPLHF.